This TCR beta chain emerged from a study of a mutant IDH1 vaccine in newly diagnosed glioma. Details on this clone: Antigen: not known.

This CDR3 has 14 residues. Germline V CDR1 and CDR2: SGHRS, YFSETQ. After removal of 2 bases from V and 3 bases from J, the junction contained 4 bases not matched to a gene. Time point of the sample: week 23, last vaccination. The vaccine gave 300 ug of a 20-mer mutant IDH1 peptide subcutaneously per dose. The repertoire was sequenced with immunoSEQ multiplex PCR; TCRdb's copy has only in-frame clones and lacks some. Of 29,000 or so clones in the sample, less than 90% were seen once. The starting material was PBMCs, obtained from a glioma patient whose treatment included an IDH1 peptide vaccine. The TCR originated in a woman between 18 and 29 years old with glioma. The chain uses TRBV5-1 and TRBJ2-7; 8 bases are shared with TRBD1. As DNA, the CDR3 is TGCGCCAGCAGCTTAGGGACAGGCGGCTACGAGCAGTACTTC. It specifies CASSLGTGGYEQYF.